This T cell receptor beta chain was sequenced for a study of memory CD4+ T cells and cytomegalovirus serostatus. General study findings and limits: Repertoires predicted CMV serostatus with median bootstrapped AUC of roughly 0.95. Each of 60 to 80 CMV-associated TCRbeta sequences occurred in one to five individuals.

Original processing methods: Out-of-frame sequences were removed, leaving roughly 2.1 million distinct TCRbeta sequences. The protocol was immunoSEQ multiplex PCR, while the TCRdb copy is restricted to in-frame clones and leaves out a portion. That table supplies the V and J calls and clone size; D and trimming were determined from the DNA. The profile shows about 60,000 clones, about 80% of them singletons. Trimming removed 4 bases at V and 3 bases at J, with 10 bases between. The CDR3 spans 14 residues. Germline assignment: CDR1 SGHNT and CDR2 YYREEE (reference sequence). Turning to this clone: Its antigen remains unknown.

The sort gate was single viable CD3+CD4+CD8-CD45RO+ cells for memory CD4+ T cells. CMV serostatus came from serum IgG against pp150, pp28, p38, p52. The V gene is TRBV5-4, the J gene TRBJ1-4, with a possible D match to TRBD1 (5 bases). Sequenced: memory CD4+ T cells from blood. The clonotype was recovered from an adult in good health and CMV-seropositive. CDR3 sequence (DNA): TGTGCCAGCAGCCAAGGGGCCGCTAATGAAAAACTGTTTTTT. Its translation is CASSQGAANEKLFF. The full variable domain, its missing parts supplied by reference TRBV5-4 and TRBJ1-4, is ETGVTQSPTHLIKTRGQQVTLRCSSQSGHNTVSWYQQALGQGPQFIFQYYREEENGRGNFPPRFSGLQFPNYSSELNVNALELDDSALYLCASSQGAANEKLFFGSGTQLSVL.